The 30 T cell receptor beta chains in this list originate from one sample, sequenced in a study of blood T cells in healthy people across ages (dated by TCRdb to the mid-2010s). The method was 5' RACE. TCRdb names Illumina HiSeq 2500 as the instrument used. The second PCR ran for about 7 to 11 cycles and used a J-beta primer mix along with a sample-barcoded 5' primer. TCRdb reprocessed the public reads (quality trimming at Q25 with fastp, clone calling with MiXCR) and kept in-frame beta chains. Rows merge per CDR3 protein into single entries with the most common DNA and genes. The sample profile shows some 710,000 distinct CDR3 sequences; 20% to 25% of them were found once. 20% to 25% of the sample is in the top ten clones. Sequencing used blood. The receptors derive from a man aged 70 or older in good health.

V gene TRBV5-1 combines with J gene TRBJ2-5, with 7 bases lining up with TRBD2. Germline V gives CDR1 SGHRS, CDR2 YFSETQ. V shed 1 base, J shed 5 bases, and the junction held 5 bases outside the gene matches. This CDR3 has 14 amino acids. The DNA for the CDR3 is TGCGCCAGCAGCTTGAAAGCGGGATCGGAGACCCAGTACTTC. Its translation is CASSLKAGSETQYF.

On this clonotype itself: This clone may be a read error of a much larger clone one base away. The chain has TRBV4-2 and TRBJ2-5, with D unclear. This CDR3 spans 14 amino acids. V was trimmed by 1 base and J by 2 bases, leaving 8 bases between them. Germline V lookup: CDR1 LGHNA, CDR2 YNFKEQ. The CDR3 protein is CASSQGQVQETQYF. The CDR3 DNA sequence: TGTGCCAGCAGCCAAGGGCAGGTACAAGAGACCCAGTACTTC.

The chain couples TRBV19 to TRBJ2-1, with TRBD2 matching 7 bases. Germline assignment: CDR1 LNHDA and CDR2 SQIVND (reference sequence). V lost 2 bases, J lost 7 bases, and 11 bases stayed unmatched. The CDR3 loop spans 16 amino acids. The CDR3 reads CASSIKTSVRRNEQFF. CDR3 nucleotide sequence: TGTGCCAGTAGTATAAAAACTAGCGTGAGGAGGAATGAGCAGTTCTTC. Filled out from reference TRBV19 and TRBJ2-1, the complete variable domain reads DGGITQSPKYLFRKEGQNVTLSCEQNLNHDAMYWYRQDPGQGLRLIYYSQIVNDFQKGDIAEGYSVSREKKESFPLTVTSAQKNPTAFYLCASSIKTSVRRNEQFFGPGTRLTVL.

This clonotype has only a few counts. The gene calls are TRBV18 and TRBJ2-1, with 11 bases lining up with TRBD2. The V and J ends lost 3 bases and 1 base, in that order; junction bases with no gene match: 2. CDR3 length equals 16 residues. Germline V gene lookup returns CDR1 KGHSH and CDR2 LQKENI. CDR3 protein: CASSPASGGSYNEQFF. The CDR3 DNA follows: TGTGCCAGCTCACCGGCTAGCGGGGGGTCCTACAATGAGCAGTTCTTC.

This clonotype has only a few counts. The gene calls are TRBV6-2 or TRBV6-3 and TRBJ1-2; D gene unclear. The CDR3 extends over 17 amino acids. In germline, CDR1 is MNHEY, CDR2 SVGEGT. Trimming pared 7 bases from V and 4 bases from J, leaving 25 bases between. The DNA of the CDR3 is TGTGCCAGCACCCTTTCGGCCCTTGGACGTGGGTCCTATGGCTACACCTTC. The encoded protein is CASTLSALGRGSYGYTF.

V and J are TRBV7-8 and TRBJ2-7, with 11 nucleotides matching TRBD2. Trimming took 5 bases from V and 5 from J; bases not matched to a gene: 8. This CDR3 has 15 residues. From germline, CDR1 is SGHVS and CDR2 FQNEAQ. CDR3 residues: CASSPRLAGSNEQYF. In DNA, the CDR3 is TGTGCCAGCAGCCCTAGACTAGCGGGAAGCAACGAGCAGTACTTC. The complete variable domain, with remaining parts taken from reference TRBV7-8 and TRBJ2-7, reads GAGVSQSPRYKVAKRGQDVALRCDPISGHVSLFWYQQALGQGPEFLTYFQNEAQLDKSGLPSDRFFAERPEGSVSTLKIQRTQQEDSAVYLCASSPRLAGSNEQYFGPGTRLTVT.

V usage is TRBV5-1 and J usage is TRBJ1-1; D possibly corresponds to TRBD1 (5 bases). The germline gives CDR1 SGHRS, CDR2 YFSETQ. Trimming removed 1 base at V and 4 bases at J, with 17 bases between. This CDR3 spans 16 amino acids. The CDR3 DNA follows: TGCGCCAGCAGCTTGTCCGCCGGACCCGGGGGCACTGAAGCTTTCTTT. It is translated as CASSLSAGPGGTEAFF. The variable domain in full, with the rest retrieved from reference TRBV5-1 and TRBJ1-1, is KAGVTQTPRYLIKTRGQQVTLSCSPISGHRSVSWYQQTPGQGLQFLFEYFSETQRNKGNFPGRFSGRQFSNSRSEMNVSTLELGDSALYLCASSLSAGPGGTEAFFGQGTRLTVV.

This clonotype has only a few counts. The V gene is TRBV20-1, the J gene TRBJ2-5; no clear D gene. Matching the DNA end better, TRBJ2-1 makes the J call doubtful. The germline CDR1 and CDR2 sequences are DFQATT and SNEGSKA (reference sequence). The CDR3 is made up of 11 amino acids. The CDR3 region is CSARVGNEQFF. Here the CDR3 DNA reads TGCAGTGCTAGAGTTGGCAATGAGCAGTTCTTC.

The chain has TRBV24-1 and TRBJ2-5; 11 nucleotides line up with TRBD2. The end of the DNA fits TRBJ2-7 better, so the J call may be wrong. The CDR3 is made up of 14 amino acids. The germline gives CDR1 KGHDR, CDR2 SFDVKD. The CDR3 sequence is CATSTSGGTYEQYF. The CDR3, as DNA: TGTGCCACCAGTACTAGCGGGGGAACCTACGAGCAGTACTTC.

This chain uses TRBV12-3 or TRBV12-4 with TRBJ2-2; D remains ambiguous. The CDR3 loop spans 13 amino acids. The V end lost 2 bases, the J end lost 7 bases, and 8 bases lay between the germline ends. The CDR3: CASSLKFGGELFF. The CDR3 DNA sequence: TGTGCCAGCAGTTTAAAGTTTGGCGGGGAGCTGTTTTTT.

A note on this clonotype: Germline is not matched at one junction end, which may reflect a read error. The chain uses TRBV28 and TRBJ2-5; D gene uncertain. Germline V CDR1 and CDR2: MDHEN, SYDVKM. The CDR3 has 12 residues. The CDR3 here is CASSLSDRTGHF. CDR3 bases: TGTGCCAGCAGTTTGTCCGATCGAACGGGTCACTTC.

The rearrangement links TRBV12-3 or TRBV12-4 to TRBJ1-4; 11 nucleotides align to TRBD1. V lost 5 bases to trimming and J lost 3 bases; unmatched junction nucleotides: 11. The CDR3 length is 18 residues. The CDR3 here is CASSPLRGTGGPNEKLFF. As DNA, the CDR3 is TGTGCCAGCAGTCCCTTACGGGGGACAGGGGGTCCTAATGAAAAACTGTTTTTT.

The rearrangement joins TRBV24-1 to TRBJ2-5, with 8 bases fitting TRBD1. The end of the DNA aligns better with TRBJ2-1, so the J call may be wrong. The CDR3 totals 16 residues. The germline gives CDR1 KGHDR, CDR2 SFDVKD. The CDR3 nucleotides are TGTGCCACCAGTGATTTGAGTTTTGCAGGGGGCTATCGGCAGTTCTTC. It translates to CATSDLSFAGGYRQFF.

The V and J genes are TRBV24-1 and TRBJ2-5, with 7 bases identical to TRBD1. From germline, CDR1 is KGHDR and CDR2 SFDVKD. The CDR3 covers 13 residues. V shed 6 bases and J 5 bases; nucleotides not matched to a gene: 5. In DNA form, the CDR3 reads TGTGCCACCAGTACAGGGGCTGATGAGACCCAGTACTTC. Amino acids: CATSTGADETQYF.

This clonotype was found a few times. The V and J genes are TRBV28 and TRBJ2-5, with D hard to call. CDR3 length: 13 amino acids. The germline V and J ends were trimmed by 4 bases and 3 bases, with 9 bases remaining between them. Germline V CDR1 and CDR2: MDHEN, SYDVKM. This chain's CDR3 is CASSSPSKETQYF. Here the CDR3 DNA reads TGTGCCAGCAGTTCCCCGTCGAAAGAGACCCAGTACTTC.

The gene calls are TRBV21-1 and TRBJ2-7. The J call is in doubt because the DNA end fits TRBJ2-5 better. TRBV21-1 is a documented pseudogene. There are 16 residues in the CDR3. This CDR3 is CASSKASWVNQETQYF. The DNA for the CDR3 is TGTGCCAGCAGCAAAGCATCGTGGGTTAACCAGGAGACCCAGTACTTC.

The chain joins TRBV20-1 to TRBJ2-7; a weak D match, TRBD1 (5 bases). The J call is in doubt because the DNA end fits TRBJ2-1 better. The CDR3 has 12 residues. Germline CDR1 reads DFQATT; CDR2 reads SNEGSKA (reference sequence). In DNA form, the CDR3 reads TGCAGTAGTGTCAGGGATTACAATGAGCAGTTCTTC. It is translated as CSSVRDYNEQFF.

The gene calls are TRBV7-9 and TRBJ2-5; a weak D match, TRBD2 (6 bases). The V end lost 8 bases, the J end lost 1 base, and 14 bases lay between the germline ends. The CDR3 consists of 14 residues. Per germline, CDR1 SEHNR and CDR2 FQNEAQ (reference sequence). The CDR3 sequence is CASRWDSPQETQYF. Written as DNA, the CDR3 is TGTGCCAGCCGCTGGGACTCTCCCCAAGAGACCCAGTACTTC. The entire variable domain, with the rest obtained from reference TRBV7-9 and TRBJ2-5, is as follows: DTGVSQNPRHKITKRGQNVTFRCDPISEHNRLYWYRQTLGQGPEFLTYFQNEAQLEKSRLLSDRFSAERPKGSFSTLEIQRTEQGDSAMYLCASRWDSPQETQYFGPGTRLLVL.

V is TRBV20-1 and J is TRBJ2-1, with 7 bases identical to TRBD2. The CDR3 has 15 residues. V shed 4 bases and J 0 bases; nucleotides not matched to a gene: 6. Germline CDR1 and CDR2: DFQATT and SNEGSKA (reference sequence). CDR3 region: CSAKAGSGSYNEQFF. The CDR3 coding sequence is TGCAGTGCTAAAGCGGGAAGCGGCTCCTACAATGAGCAGTTCTTC.

This clonotype has just a few counts. This rearrangement joins TRBV27 to TRBJ1-5; no definite D call. Germline V gene data show CDR1 as MNHEY and CDR2 as SMNVEV (reference sequence). The CDR3 is made up of 15 amino acids. Trimming removed 3 bases from V and 0 bases from J, with 9 bases in between. The CDR3 DNA follows: TGTGCCAGCAGTTTCAGCCGAGGTAGCAATCAGCCCCAGCATTTT. It encodes CASSFSRGSNQPQHF.

This clonotype was recorded many times. The chain combines TRBV10-3 with TRBJ2-5; 8 bases fit TRBD2. Germline V CDR1 and CDR2: ENHRY, SYGVKD. V was clipped by 3 bases and J by 2 bases; unmatched bases: 2. The CDR3 sequence is 14 residues long. This CDR3 is CAISEGLAQETQYF. The CDR3 DNA is TGTGCCATCAGTGAAGGACTAGCTCAAGAGACCCAGTACTTC.

This chain uses TRBV5-1 with TRBJ2-1; D is uncertain. CDR3 length: 14 amino acids. Germline CDR1 is SGHRS and CDR2 is YFSETQ. The ends were cut back, 0 bases at V and 6 bases at J, with 10 bases in the middle. CDR3 sequence reads: CASSLVGPFNEQFF. The CDR3 DNA follows: TGCGCCAGCAGCTTGGTAGGGCCGTTCAATGAGCAGTTCTTC.

This clonotype was observed a few times. V gene TRBV4-3 combines with J gene TRBJ2-1, with 13 bases matching TRBD2. V was clipped by 0 bases and J by 4 bases; unmatched bases: 0. The CDR3 length is 16 residues. Germline V gives CDR1 LGHNA, CDR2 YSLEER. The CDR3: CASSQEGLAGYNEQFF. DNA for the CDR3: TGCGCCAGCAGCCAAGAGGGACTAGCGGGGTACAATGAGCAGTTCTTC.

This clonotype was seen ten or more times. This sequence joins TRBV29-1 and TRBJ2-1; TRBD2 is a possible D gene (5 bases). From germline, CDR1 is SQVTM and CDR2 ANQGSEA. V shed 7 bases and J shed 4 bases, with 14 bases lying between them. The CDR3 length is 13 residues. The CDR3 sequence is CSAAEDRYNEQFF. Written as DNA, the CDR3 is TGCAGCGCTGCGGAGGATCGGTACAATGAGCAGTTCTTC.

The J gene is TRBJ1-1, the V gene TRBV7-8; D remains unclear. The germline gives CDR1 SGHVS, CDR2 FQNEAQ. Trimming left V 7 bases short and J 4 bases short, with 13 bases between. The CDR3 covers 13 residues. The CDR3 bases are TGTGCCAGCACCAGAGAACGACCCACTGAAGCTTTCTTT. It is translated as CASTRERPTEAFF.

The rearrangement links TRBV11-2 to TRBJ2-5, with 7 nucleotides matching TRBD1. The CDR3 extends over 14 amino acids. Germline loops: CDR1 SGHAT, CDR2 FQNNGV. J was trimmed by 0 bases and V by 5 bases; bases with no gene match: 3. Written as DNA, the CDR3 is TGTGCCAGCAGCGGGACAGTGTACCAAGAGACCCAGTACTTC. This codes for CASSGTVYQETQYF. Supplemented by reference TRBV11-2 and TRBJ2-5, the full variable domain reads EAGVAQSPRYKIIEKRQSVAFWCNPISGHATLYWYQQILGQGPKLLIQFQNNGVVDDSQLPKDRFSAERLKGVDSTLKIQPAKLEDSAVYLCASSGTVYQETQYFGPGTRLLVL.

This clonotype was detected ten times or more. CDR3 DNA: TGCAGCGTTAAGAGAAGGGGTGAAAAACTGTTTTTT. Residues: CSVKRRGEKLFF. This sequence joins TRBV29-1 and TRBJ1-4; D might be TRBD1 (5 bases). Germline V gives CDR1 SQVTM, CDR2 ANQGSEA. Between the trimmed V and J ends, which lost 5 bases and 7 bases, there was a span of 11 bases. The CDR3 is made up of 12 amino acids.

This clonotype was found a few times. The CDR3 DNA sequence: TGTGCCAGCTCACCAATCGGGGGTTTGGAGGACAATGAGCAGTTCTTC. It specifies CASSPIGGLEDNEQFF. J is TRBJ2-1 and V is TRBV18; tentatively, D is TRBD2 (6 bases). Trimming took off 2 bases at V and 5 bases at J, with 16 bases between the two ends. The CDR3 consists of 16 residues. CDR1 is KGHSH, CDR2 LQKENI, per germline.

The rearrangement links TRBV19 to TRBJ2-1; 8 positions agree with TRBD2. With 9 bases clipped from V and 9 bases from J, the junction kept 13 bases outside the gene matches. Per germline, CDR1 LNHDA and CDR2 SQIVND (reference sequence). CDR3 length: 14 residues. CDR3 loop: CASARAGGPVEQFF. The CDR3 nucleotides are TGTGCCAGCGCCAGGGCGGGGGGCCCTGTTGAGCAGTTCTTC.

About this clonotype: It is likely a read error, because the conserved phenylalanine at the end of the CDR3 is missing. V is TRBV20-1 and J is TRBJ1-4; maybe TRBD1 (5 bases). CDR3 size: 15 residues. Trimming stripped 6 bases from V and 0 bases from J, with 14 bases between. CDR1 and CDR2 from the germline V gene are DFQATT and SNEGSKA (reference sequence). CDR3 in amino acids: CSARGATATNEKLFL. The DNA for the CDR3 is TGCAGTGCACGGGGAGCGACAGCAACTAATGAAAAACTGTTTCTT.